The 32 T cell receptor beta chains presented below share a single source sample, sequenced in a study of blood T cell repertoires in COVID-19. Clones were sequenced by immunoSEQ multiplex PCR, and TCRdb holds only the in-frame ones, with some missing. The sample yields more than 110,000 clones, over 60% seen once. The material sequenced was peripheral blood. The origin of the receptors is an elderly man with acute or convalescent COVID-19.

As for this clone: At one end, the junction sequence differs from germline, possibly due to a read error. The V and J genes are TRBV3-1 (or the pseudogene TRBV3-2) and TRBJ1-1, with 11 bases aligning to TRBD1. The CDR3 extends over 16 amino acids. Germline V gene data show CDR1 as LGHDT and CDR2 as YNNKEL (reference sequence). CDR3 bases: TGTGTCAGCAGCCAAGGGGACAGGGGGGCGTACACTGAAGCTTTCTTT. Encoded protein: CVSSQGDRGAYTEAFF.

This clone was picked up one time. The rearrangement uses TRBV29-1 and TRBJ2-2; 12 nucleotides match TRBD1. Germline CDR1 and CDR2: SQVTM and ANQGSEA. This CDR3 is 15 amino acids long. The V gene end was trimmed by 5 bases and the J gene end by 7 bases; junction bases not matched to a gene: 8. The CDR3 here is CSVPGQGASGGELFF. The CDR3 DNA reads TGCAGCGTTCCGGGACAGGGGGCCTCTGGCGGGGAGCTGTTTTTT.

The V gene is TRBV28, the J gene TRBJ1-1, with 10 bases fitting TRBD1. This CDR3 has 16 amino acids. Germline CDR1 is MDHEN and CDR2 is SYDVKM. The trim removed 5 bases at V and 10 bases at J, leaving 16 bases unmatched. CDR3: CASSDPAGQGLVLAFF. Here the CDR3 DNA reads TGTGCCAGCAGTGACCCGGCGGGACAGGGGCTTGTATTAGCTTTCTTT. Together with reference TRBV28 and TRBJ1-1, the CDR3 gives the full variable domain: DVKVTQSSRYLVKRTGEKVFLECVQDMDHENMFWYRQDPGLGLRLIYFSYDVKMKEKGDIPEGYSVSREKKERFSLILESASTNQTSMYLCASSDPAGQGLVLAFFGQGTRLTVV.

The V and J genes are TRBV5-1 and TRBJ1-3; D gene uncertain. This CDR3 has 15 residues. The germline V gene encodes CDR1 SGHRS and CDR2 YFSETQ. The V gene lost 0 bases and the J gene lost 4 bases, with 11 bases spanning the gap. The CDR3 loop is CASSLVSGYGNTIYF. CDR3 nucleotide sequence: TGCGCCAGCAGCTTGGTATCGGGGTACGGAAACACCATATATTTT.

The rearrangement uses TRBV7-2 and TRBJ2-3; TRBD1 is a possible D gene (6 bases). Germline V gene data show CDR1 as SGHTA and CDR2 as FQGNSA. The CDR3 is 13 amino acids. V was trimmed by 3 bases and J by 5 bases, leaving 9 bases between them. Here the CDR3 reads CASSLGHQDTQYF. The CDR3 region has the DNA TGTGCCAGCAGCTTGGGACATCAAGATACGCAGTATTTT.

V and J are TRBV5-1 and TRBJ2-1; TRBD1 might be the D (6 bases). V dropped 2 bases and J dropped 9 bases, with 21 bases sitting between them. The CDR3 spans 16 residues. Germline-derived CDR1 and CDR2 are SGHRS and YFSETQ. In nucleotides, the CDR3 is TGCGCCAGCAGCTTACAGGGTTGGGGACACAATGCTGAGCAGTTCTTC. The encoded protein is CASSLQGWGHNAEQFF.

The chain carries TRBV7-9 and TRBJ2-2; D gene ambiguous. CDR1 SEHNR and CDR2 FQNEAQ come from the germline V gene (reference sequence). The CDR3 runs to 15 residues. V lost 3 bases, J lost 1 base, and 9 bases lay in between. CDR3 sequence reads: CASSFLSLNTGELFF. In DNA, the CDR3 is TGTGCCAGCAGCTTCTTGAGTCTGAACACCGGGGAGCTGTTTTTT.

The chain carries TRBV5-4 and TRBJ2-2; D gene uncertain. Germline V CDR1 and CDR2: SGHNT, YYREEE (reference sequence). The CDR3 extends over 13 amino acids. Trimming left V 6 bases short and J 5 bases short, with 11 bases between. CDR3 amino acids: CASKSSETGELFF. The DNA of the CDR3 is TGTGCCAGCAAGTCATCAGAAACCGGGGAGCTGTTTTTT.

The CDR3 nucleotides read TGTGCCAGCTCACCGTTGCAGGGCGAATCCCTCCACTTT. Its protein is CASSPLQGESLHF. The V call is TRBV18, the J call TRBJ1-6; TRBD1 is a possible D gene (5 bases). Per germline, CDR1 KGHSH and CDR2 LQKENI. This CDR3 has 13 amino acids. Trimming removed 3 bases from V and 14 bases from J, with 14 bases in between.

V and J are TRBV6-1 and TRBJ2-7; TRBD1 is a possible D gene (6 bases). There are 15 residues in the CDR3. Germline V gene sequence: CDR1 MNHNS, CDR2 SASEGT. Trimming left V 3 bases short and J 2 bases short, with 14 bases between. This CDR3 reads CASSEPGVAPYEQYF. The CDR3 bases are TGTGCCAGCAGTGAGCCAGGGGTTGCCCCCTACGAGCAGTACTTC.

This clone is a singleton in its sample. V is TRBV24-1 and J is TRBJ1-2; D gene unclear. The CDR3 covers 13 residues. Trimming took 6 bases from V and 6 from J, leaving 13 bases between them. CDR1 is KGHDR, CDR2 SFDVKD, per germline. CDR3 residues: CATSHTLTNGYTF. The CDR3 nucleotides read TGTGCCACCAGTCATACTCTAACGAATGGCTACACCTTC.

This rearrangement joins TRBV5-1 to TRBJ1-1; D is unclear. This CDR3 contains 14 residues. Per the germline V gene, CDR1 is SGHRS and CDR2 is YFSETQ. Trimming shortened V by 4 bases and J by 4 bases, and 14 bases separated the two germline ends. The CDR3 spells CASSQIAVGTEAFF. The CDR3 bases are TGCGCCAGCAGCCAGATCGCAGTTGGCACTGAAGCTTTCTTT.

The chain joins TRBV11-2 to TRBJ2-3; D gene unclear. Trimming left V 1 base short and J 8 bases short, with 13 bases between. Germline V gene data show CDR1 as SGHAT and CDR2 as FQNNGV. The CDR3 is made up of 14 amino acids. Written as DNA, the CDR3 is TGTGCCAGCAGCTTAGCGTCACCCCGCGGTACGCAGTATTTT. Residues: CASSLASPRGTQYF.

This clone was recorded only once. CDR3 sequence (DNA): TGTGCCAGCAGCACCGGACAGGGGGCGGGTCAGCCCCAGCATTTT. Translation: CASSTGQGAGQPQHF. The genes are TRBV5-5 and TRBJ1-5; 11 nucleotides line up with TRBD1. The germline gives CDR1 SGHKS, CDR2 YYEKEE (reference sequence). This CDR3 has 15 residues. Trimming removed 4 bases from V and 6 bases from J; junction bases left unmatched: 6. Filled out from reference TRBV5-5 and TRBJ1-5, the complete variable domain reads DAGVTQSPTHLIKTRGQQVTLRCSPISGHKSVSWYQQVLGQGPQFIFQYYEKEERGRGNFPDRFSARQFPNYSSELNVNALLLGDSALYLCASSTGQGAGQPQHFGDGTRLSIL.

Note on this clone: The sample has other DNA sequences that encode this CDR3 too. The chain joins TRBV12-3 or TRBV12-4 to TRBJ2-3, with D tentatively TRBD1 (5 bases). Trimming took 5 bases from V and 3 from J, leaving 6 bases between them. This CDR3 is 12 amino acids long. The CDR3 is CASSRGTDTQYF. The CDR3 nucleotides read TGTGCCAGCAGTAGGGGAACAGATACGCAGTATTTT.

The chain couples TRBV11-3 to TRBJ2-1; D is possibly TRBD1 (5 bases). The germline gives CDR1 SGHNT, CDR2 YENEEA. This CDR3 is built from 15 residues. V lost 5 bases to trimming and J lost 5 bases, with 16 bases between them. The CDR3 is CASSLRSWGNNEQFF. The CDR3 DNA is TGTGCCAGCAGCCTAAGGTCCTGGGGCAACAATGAGCAGTTCTTC.

The rearrangement uses TRBV9 and TRBJ2-1; 7 bases agree with TRBD2. The junction had 13 bases not matched to a gene; V was cut back by 4 bases and J by 6 bases. CDR1 and CDR2 from the germline V gene are SGDLS and YYNGEE. The CDR3 is 16 amino acids. The CDR3 loop reads CASSSSSGGFLNEQFF. Written as DNA, the CDR3 is TGTGCCAGCAGCTCCTCTTCCGGGGGGTTCCTCAATGAGCAGTTCTTC.

The sample holds a few counts of this clone. The chain combines TRBV7-2 with TRBJ1-6; 8 bases are a match to TRBD1. The V gene's germline CDR1 is SGHTA and CDR2 FQGNSA. Germline trimming cut 4 bases from V and 6 bases from J; bases unmatched to any gene: 5. The CDR3 runs 15 residues. The CDR3 nucleotides read TGTGCCAGCAGCTCGGACAGGGCGGGTAATTCACCCCTCCACTTT. Translation gives CASSSDRAGNSPLHF.

Details on this clone: At one boundary the junction diverges from the germline segment, which might be a read error. This chain uses TRBV3-1 (or the pseudogene TRBV3-2) with TRBJ1-2; 7 bases map to TRBD1. Germline CDR1 is LGHDT and CDR2 is YNNKEL (reference sequence). This CDR3 is built from 13 residues. CDR3 sequence reads: CARSQGGLGGYTF. The CDR3 DNA sequence: TGTGCCCGCAGCCAGGGGGGGCTTGGGGGCTACACCTTC.

CDR3 loop: CASSPGAGGWYTDTQYF. The CDR3 nucleotides read TGCGCCAGCAGCCCCGGGGCAGGGGGTTGGTACACAGATACGCAGTATTTT. The rearrangement uses TRBV5-1 and TRBJ2-3, with TRBD1 matching 7 bases. This CDR3 contains 17 residues. CDR1 is SGHRS, CDR2 YFSETQ, per germline. Unmatched junction bases numbered 13, after V lost 4 bases and J lost 2 bases.

This chain links TRBV3-1 (or the pseudogene TRBV3-2) with TRBJ2-7; 11 nucleotides agree with TRBD2. The CDR3 spans 15 residues. V shed 4 bases and J 4 bases; nucleotides not matched to a gene: 6. CDR1 and CDR2 from the germline V gene are LGHDT and YNNKEL (reference sequence). CDR3 in amino acids: CASSPTSGGLYEQYF. The DNA for the CDR3 is TGTGCCAGCAGCCCTACTAGCGGGGGACTGTACGAGCAGTACTTC.

The chain is built from TRBV30 and TRBJ2-7, with a tentative D call TRBD1 (5 bases). The CDR3 contains 13 residues. Trimming pared 5 bases from V and 3 bases from J, leaving 14 bases between. Germline CDR1 reads GTSNPN; CDR2 reads SVGIG (reference sequence). CDR3 sequence: CAWATGALYEQYF. The CDR3, as DNA: TGTGCCTGGGCAACTGGGGCCCTCTACGAGCAGTACTTC.

The CDR3 DNA reads TGCGCCAGCAGCCAAGGTGTAGGGCCGGGAGCGAACTATGGCTACACCTTC. Its translation is CASSQGVGPGANYGYTF. V usage is TRBV4-3 and J usage is TRBJ1-2; no firm D call. This CDR3 has 17 amino acids. Germline assignment: CDR1 LGHNA and CDR2 YSLEER. Trimming shortened V by 1 base and J by 2 bases, and 17 bases separated the two germline ends.

This chain joins TRBV5-6 and TRBJ2-7, with D possibly matching TRBD2 (6 bases). CDR1 and CDR2 from the germline V gene are SGHDT and YYEEEE. Between the trimmed V and J ends, which lost 2 bases and 4 bases, there was a span of 7 bases. This CDR3 is built from 12 residues. CDR3 bases: TGTGCCAGCAGCTTTCGGGGGTACGAGCAGTACTTC. Translation: CASSFRGYEQYF. The complete variable domain, with remaining parts taken from reference TRBV5-6 and TRBJ2-7, reads DAGVTQSPTHLIKTRGQQVTLRCSPKSGHDTVSWYQQALGQGPQFIFQYYEEEERQRGNFPDRFSGHQFPNYSSELNVNALLLGDSALYLCASSFRGYEQYFGPGTRLTVT.

The chain combines TRBV7-6 with TRBJ1-5, with D maybe TRBD1 (6 bases). The CDR3 loop spans 13 amino acids. V gave up 4 bases and J gave up 7 bases, with 11 bases separating them. The V gene's germline CDR1 is SGHVS and CDR2 FNYEAQ. The CDR3 DNA reads TGTGCCAGCAGCTCACAGGGTAGCCAGCCCCAGCATTTT. This gives the protein CASSSQGSQPQHF. The full variable domain, its missing parts supplied by reference TRBV7-6 and TRBJ1-5, is GAGVSQSPRYKVTKRGQDVALRCDPISGHVSLYWYRQALGQGPEFLTYFNYEAQQDKSGLPNDRFSAERPEGSISTLTIQRTEQRDSAMYRCASSSQGSQPQHFGDGTRLSIL.

V gene TRBV19 combines with J gene TRBJ1-2, with a possible D match to TRBD1 (6 bases). V lost 2 bases and J lost 3, with 7 bases in between. The CDR3 sequence is 13 residues long. Germline V gives CDR1 LNHDA, CDR2 SQIVND (reference sequence). The CDR3 spells CASSIQGYYGYTF. The CDR3 region has the DNA TGTGCCAGTAGTATACAGGGGTACTATGGCTACACCTTC.

The chain has TRBV12-3 or TRBV12-4 and TRBJ1-4, with D uncertain. The CDR3 totals 13 residues. Trimming cost V 1 base and J 8 bases, with 8 bases left between them. The CDR3 is CASSLGTREKLFF. Written as DNA, the CDR3 is TGTGCCAGCAGTTTAGGCACTCGAGAAAAACTGTTTTTT.

The gene calls are TRBV24-1 and TRBJ1-4, with D possibly TRBD1 on 6 matching bases. The V end lost 3 bases, the J end lost 0 bases, and 7 bases lay between the germline ends. The length of the CDR3 is 15 residues. CDR1 is KGHDR, CDR2 SFDVKD, per germline. CDR3 protein: CATSDAGATNEKLFF. CDR3 DNA sequence: TGTGCCACCAGTGATGCAGGGGCAACTAATGAAAAACTGTTTTTT.

This clone has just one count. This rearrangement joins TRBV11-2 to TRBJ2-3; 8 positions match TRBD2. The trim removed 5 bases at V and 0 bases at J, leaving 13 bases unmatched. Germline V CDR1 and CDR2: SGHAT, FQNNGV. CDR3 size: 18 residues. The chain's CDR3 is CASSTTQLAVASTDTQYF. The DNA of the CDR3 is TGTGCCAGCAGCACCACCCAACTAGCGGTCGCTAGCACAGATACGCAGTATTTT. Together with reference TRBV11-2 and TRBJ2-3, the CDR3 gives the full variable domain: EAGVAQSPRYKIIEKRQSVAFWCNPISGHATLYWYQQILGQGPKLLIQFQNNGVVDDSQLPKDRFSAERLKGVDSTLKIQPAKLEDSAVYLCASSTTQLAVASTDTQYFGPGTRLTVL.

The CDR3 protein is CASGLGQNTDTQYF. CDR3 DNA: TGTGCTAGTGGTTTGGGGCAGAACACAGATACGCAGTATTTT. This sequence joins TRBV12-5 and TRBJ2-3; D not certain. The CDR3 has 14 residues. Germline lookup yields CDR1 LGHNT and CDR2 FRNRAP. Trimming pared 1 base from V and 2 bases from J, leaving 7 bases between. Based on the CDR3 plus reference TRBV12-5 and TRBJ2-3, the full variable domain is DARVTQTPRHKVTEMGQEVTMRCQPILGHNTVFWYRQTMMQGLELLAYFRNRAPLDDSGMPKDRFSAEMPDATLATLKIQPSEPRDSAVYFCASGLGQNTDTQYFGPGTRLTVL.

The chain carries TRBV4-2 and TRBJ1-2; D gene uncertain. CDR3 length: 16 residues. V was cut by 4 bases and J by 0 bases, with 15 bases left in between. The germline gives CDR1 LGHNA, CDR2 YNFKEQ. Here the CDR3 DNA reads TGTGCCAGCAGCCCGGCGCAGAGCGGGGCTAACTATGGCTACACCTTC. It specifies CASSPAQSGANYGYTF.

This clone was recorded only once. The chain has TRBV15 and TRBJ2-7, with unresolved D. CDR1 is LNHNV, CDR2 YYDKDF, per germline (reference sequence). The CDR3 loop spans 13 amino acids. V lost 2 bases and J 2 bases, leaving 7 bases between the germline ends. CDR3 amino acids: CATSRQKTYEQYF. The DNA of the CDR3 is TGTGCCACCAGCAGACAGAAAACCTACGAGCAGTACTTC. Full variable domain (rest looked up from reference TRBV15 and TRBJ2-7): DAMVIQNPRYQVTQFGKPVTLSCSQTLNHNVMYWYQQKSSQAPKLLFHYYDKDFNNEADTPDNFQSRRPNTSFCFLDIRSPGLGDTAMYLCATSRQKTYEQYFGPGTRLTVT.